This TCR beta chain comes out of a study of T-cell memory formation after mild COVID-19. About the study: Largely, TCR clusters stayed within a single donor. Study results and limitations: That cross-reactive memory joined was suggested by some responding clones appearing in pre-infection memory.

Sample barcodes and UMIs were carried by the TCR alpha and TCR beta cDNA libraries that 5'RACE generated with constant-segment primers. Each CDR3 protein gets one entry after TCRdb re-called the 5' RACE reads with MiXCR. Counted here are 400,000 to 550,000 distinct CDR3 sequences, approximately 25% occurring once; the ten biggest clones make up approximately 13%. With regard to this clonotype: What it recognizes is unknown.

This CDR3 comprises 12 residues. CDR1 and CDR2 from the germline V gene are SGDLS and YYNGEE. V lost 1 base and J 11 bases, leaving 12 bases between the germline ends. The sequencing sample was made of PBMCs or a T cell subset sorted from them (not recorded which). The source is an adult woman who had mild COVID-19 (a few samples of this study predate the infection). Cell type and time point are not known. The chain couples TRBV9 to TRBJ1-2; D remains unclear. CDR3 protein: CASSVWSEGYTF. In nucleotides, the CDR3 is TGTGCCAGCAGCGTATGGTCCGAAGGGTACACCTTC.